This TCR beta chain was observed in a study of T cell responses to AZD1222 COVID-19 vaccine. Study-wide points: Spike as a whole was targeted by vaccine-associated CD4 TCRs, dominant at 160-218 and 743-854.

Clones were sequenced by immunoSEQ multiplex PCR, and TCRdb holds only the in-frame ones, with some missing. The sample has approximately 140,000 clones, 92% seen once; the top ten hold 2.5% to 3.5%. Notes on this clone: Its antigen is unidentified.

Germline-derived CDR1 and CDR2 are MNHEY and SMNVEV (reference sequence). The CDR3 loop spans 16 amino acids. With V trimmed by 4 bases and J by 3 bases, 7 bases remained unmatched. Material: peripheral blood, obtained on day 0 of AZD1222 vaccination. This chain joins TRBV27 and TRBJ2-3; 10 bases fit TRBD2. This TCR was sampled from an adult in good health. CDR3 in amino acids: CASSYLAGVGTDTQYF. CDR3 nucleotides: TGTGCCAGCAGTTATCTAGCGGGAGTGGGGACAGATACGCAGTATTTT.